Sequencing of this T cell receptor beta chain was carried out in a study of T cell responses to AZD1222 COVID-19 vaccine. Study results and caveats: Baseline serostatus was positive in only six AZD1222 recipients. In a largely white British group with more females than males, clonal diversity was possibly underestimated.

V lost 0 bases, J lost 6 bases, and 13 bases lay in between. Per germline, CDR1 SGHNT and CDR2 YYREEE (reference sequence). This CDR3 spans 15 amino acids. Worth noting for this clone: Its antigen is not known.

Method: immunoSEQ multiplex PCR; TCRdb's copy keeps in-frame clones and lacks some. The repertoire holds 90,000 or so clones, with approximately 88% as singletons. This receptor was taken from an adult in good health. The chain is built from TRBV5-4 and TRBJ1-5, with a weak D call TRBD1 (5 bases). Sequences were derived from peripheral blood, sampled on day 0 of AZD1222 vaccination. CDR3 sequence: CASSLGGNSPQPQHF. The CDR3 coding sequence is TGTGCCAGCAGCTTGGGGGGGAACAGCCCTCAGCCCCAGCATTTT.